This is a list of T cell receptor beta chains from one sample in a study of cytomegalovirus exposure and HLA in healthy donors. Profiled with immunoSEQ multiplex PCR; TCRdb holds only in-frame clones, not every one. The table lists approximately 130,000 clones. Sequencing input: PBMCs. The receptors derive from a woman aged 55-69 years in good health and CMV-seronegative. Both conserved end residues are part of each CDR3. The D gene is left open where the match is weak.

CASTIDMNAFF TGTGCCAGCACTATCGACATGAACGCTTTCTTT TRBV28 NA TRBJ1-1
CASTGGKGGNQPQHF TGTGCCAGCACGGGGGGAAAGGGGGGAAATCAGCCCCAGCATTTT TRBV6-1 NA TRBJ1-5
CASSPRTGEQYF TGTGCCAGCTCACCCCGGACAGGTGAGCAGTACTTC TRBV18 TRBD1 TRBJ2-7
CASSFGSGSVSGYTF TGTGCCAGCAGCTTTGGTTCGGGGAGCGTTAGCGGCTACACCTTC TRBV11-2 NA TRBJ1-2
CASSPEGRGPVGELFF TGCGCCAGCAGCCCCGAAGGCAGGGGGCCGGTCGGGGAGCTGTTTTTT TRBV4-1 TRBD1 TRBJ2-2
CASSLGRLPTYEQYF TGTGCCAGCAGCTTAGGGCGGTTGCCAACCTACGAGCAGTACTTC TRBV7-8 NA TRBJ2-7
CASSGDRIQPQHF TGTGCCAGCAGTGGAGACAGGATACAGCCCCAGCATTTT TRBV2 NA TRBJ1-5
CASTPQAGRQYF TGCGCCAGCACTCCCCAGGCGGGACGGCAGTACTTC TRBV10-2 NA TRBJ2-5
CASSPWGAGGRETQYF TGTGCCAGCAGTCCCTGGGGAGCGGGGGGGCGTGAGACCCAGTACTTC TRBV6-6 TRBD2 TRBJ2-5
CASSYNDRGTEAFF TGCGCCAGCAGCTACAACGACAGGGGCACTGAAGCTTTCTTT TRBV5-1 TRBD1 TRBJ1-1
CASRLAGELFF TGTGCCAGCCGTCTAGCCGGGGAGCTGTTTTTT TRBV25-1 NA TRBJ2-2
CASRKGQGDSTEAFF TGTGCCAGCAGGAAGGGACAGGGGGATAGCACTGAAGCTTTCTTT TRBV6-1 TRBD1 TRBJ1-1
CASSLSQTGDIQYF TGTGCCAGCAGCCTTAGTCAGACCGGGGACATTCAGTACTTC TRBV4-2 NA TRBJ2-4
CATPGIHTEAFF TGTGCCACCCCCGGGATCCACACTGAAGCTTTCTTT TRBV7-9 NA TRBJ1-1
CASSIRGSGTDTQYF TGTGCCAGTAGTATTCGCGGGAGCGGGACAGATACGCAGTATTTT TRBV19 TRBD2 TRBJ2-3
CASSPGGVPYEQYF TGTGCCAGCAGTCCCGGAGGGGTCCCCTACGAGCAGTACTTC TRBV6-1 NA TRBJ2-7
CASSLTRLSRPGEQYF TGTGCCAGCAGCTTGACTAGGCTTAGTCGGCCTGGGGAGCAGTACTTC TRBV27 NA TRBJ2-7
CASSRKQEGNSPLHF TGTGCCAGCAGCAGGAAGCAGGAGGGAAATTCACCCCTCCACTTT TRBV21-1 NA TRBJ1-6
CASSQSGDQPQHF TGTGCCAGCAGCCAATCAGGGGATCAGCCCCAGCATTTT TRBV14 NA TRBJ1-5
CASSELAVYAYEQYF TGTGCCAGCAGTGAACTGGCGGTTTATGCCTACGAGCAGTACTTC TRBV6-1 NA TRBJ2-7
CASSLVRDRAKNIQYF TGTGCCAGCAGCTTGGTGCGGGACAGGGCCAAAAACATTCAGTACTTC TRBV5-6 TRBD1 TRBJ2-4
CASSWTSVGGELFF TGTGCCAGCAGTTGGACTAGCGTCGGCGGGGAGCTGTTTTTT TRBV25-1 TRBD2 TRBJ2-2
CSGVSGANVLTF TGCAGCGGTGTTTCGGGGGCCAACGTCCTGACTTTC TRBV29-1 NA TRBJ2-6
CASSPRGHEKLFF TGTGCCAGCAGCCCCCGGGGTCATGAAAAACTGTTTTTT TRBV7-9 NA TRBJ1-4
CASSPQGGFTEAFF TGTGCCAGCTCACCACAGGGCGGGTTCACTGAAGCTTTCTTT TRBV18 NA TRBJ1-1
CASSIEEGYSYEQYF TGTGCCAGTAGTATAGAAGAGGGTTACTCCTACGAGCAGTACTTC TRBV19 NA TRBJ2-7
CSVETSGGYGNTEAFF TGCAGCGTTGAAACCTCCGGGGGGTACGGAAACACTGAAGCTTTCTTT TRBV29-1 NA TRBJ1-1